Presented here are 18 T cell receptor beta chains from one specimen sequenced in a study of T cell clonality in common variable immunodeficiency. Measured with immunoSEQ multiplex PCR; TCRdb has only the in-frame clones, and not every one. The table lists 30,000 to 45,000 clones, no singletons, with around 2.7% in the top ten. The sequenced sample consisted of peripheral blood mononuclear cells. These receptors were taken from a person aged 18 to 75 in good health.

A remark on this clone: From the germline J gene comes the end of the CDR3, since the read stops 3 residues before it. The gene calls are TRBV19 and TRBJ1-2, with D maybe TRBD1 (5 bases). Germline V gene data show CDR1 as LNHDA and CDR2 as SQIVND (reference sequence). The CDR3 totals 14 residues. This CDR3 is CASSTGTSGSDYTF. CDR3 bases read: TGTGCCAGTAGTACGGGGACTAGCGGGAGTGAC. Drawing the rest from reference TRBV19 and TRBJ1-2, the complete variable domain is DGGITQSPKYLFRKEGQNVTLSCEQNLNHDAMYWYRQDPGQGLRLIYYSQIVNDFQKGDIAEGYSVSREKKESFPLTVTSAQKNPTAFYLCASSTGTSGSDYTFGSGTRLTVV.

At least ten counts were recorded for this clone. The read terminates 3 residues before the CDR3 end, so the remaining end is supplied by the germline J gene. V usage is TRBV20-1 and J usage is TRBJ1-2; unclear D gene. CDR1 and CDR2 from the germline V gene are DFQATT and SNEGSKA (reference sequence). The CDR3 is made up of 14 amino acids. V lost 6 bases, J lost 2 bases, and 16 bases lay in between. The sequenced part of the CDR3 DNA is TGCAGTGCCAGTACCCACTACTCAAACTATGGC. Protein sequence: CSASTHYSNYG. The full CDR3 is CSASTHYSNYGYTF.

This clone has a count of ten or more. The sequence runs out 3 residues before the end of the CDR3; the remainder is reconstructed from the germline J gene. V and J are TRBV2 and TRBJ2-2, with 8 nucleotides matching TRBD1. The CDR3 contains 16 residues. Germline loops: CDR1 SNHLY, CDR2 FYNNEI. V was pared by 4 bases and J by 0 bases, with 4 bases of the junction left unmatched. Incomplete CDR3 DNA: TGTGCCAGCAGTGCGGAGGACAGGGCGAACACCGGGGAG. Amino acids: CASSAEDRANTGE. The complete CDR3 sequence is CASSAEDRANTGELFF.

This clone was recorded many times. Partial CDR3 DNA: TGCGCCAGCAGTACAGCGGGAGCCCCCTACGAG. Amino acids: CASSTAGAPYE. The entire CDR3 protein reads CASSTAGAPYEQYF. The chain carries TRBV10-1 and TRBJ2-7; 8 nucleotides match TRBD2. The CDR3 is cut off 3 residues early in the read; its end comes from the germline J gene. V gave up 5 bases and J gave up 2 bases; unmatched junction bases: 5. Germline values: CDR1 WNHNN, CDR2 SYGVQD (reference sequence). This CDR3 has 14 residues.

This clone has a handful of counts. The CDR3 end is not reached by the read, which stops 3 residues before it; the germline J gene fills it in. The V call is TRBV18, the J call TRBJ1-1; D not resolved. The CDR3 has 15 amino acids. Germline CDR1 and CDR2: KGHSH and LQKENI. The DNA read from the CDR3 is TGTGCCAGCTCACCAGCAGCGGGAGACGGCAATGAG. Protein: CASSPAAGDGNE. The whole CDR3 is CASSPAAGDGNEAFF.

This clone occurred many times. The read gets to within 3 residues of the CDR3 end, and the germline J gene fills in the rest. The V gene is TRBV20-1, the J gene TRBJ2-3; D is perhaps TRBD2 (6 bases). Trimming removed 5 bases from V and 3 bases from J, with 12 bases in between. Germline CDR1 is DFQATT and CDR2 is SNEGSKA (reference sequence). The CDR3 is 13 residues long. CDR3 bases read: TGCAGTGCTGCCGGGACTCAAACAGATACG. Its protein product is CSAAGTQTDT. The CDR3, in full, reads CSAAGTQTDTQYF.

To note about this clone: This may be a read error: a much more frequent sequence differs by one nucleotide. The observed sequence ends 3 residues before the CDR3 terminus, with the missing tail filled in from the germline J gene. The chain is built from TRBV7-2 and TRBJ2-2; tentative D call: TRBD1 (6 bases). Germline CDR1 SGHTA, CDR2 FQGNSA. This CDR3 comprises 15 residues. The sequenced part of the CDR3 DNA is TGTGCCACGGCCCCACACAGGGCTGGGGCCAACGTG. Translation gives CATAPHRAGANV. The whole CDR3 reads CATAPHRAGANVLFF.

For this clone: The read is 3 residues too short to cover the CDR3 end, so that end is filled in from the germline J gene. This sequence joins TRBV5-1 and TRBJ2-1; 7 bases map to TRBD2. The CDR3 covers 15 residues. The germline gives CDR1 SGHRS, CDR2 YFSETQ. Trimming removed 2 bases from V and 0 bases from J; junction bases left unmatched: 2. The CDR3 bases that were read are TGCGCCAGCAGCTTAGCGGGGAGCTCCTACAATGAG. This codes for CASSLAGSSYNE. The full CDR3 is CASSLAGSSYNEQFF.

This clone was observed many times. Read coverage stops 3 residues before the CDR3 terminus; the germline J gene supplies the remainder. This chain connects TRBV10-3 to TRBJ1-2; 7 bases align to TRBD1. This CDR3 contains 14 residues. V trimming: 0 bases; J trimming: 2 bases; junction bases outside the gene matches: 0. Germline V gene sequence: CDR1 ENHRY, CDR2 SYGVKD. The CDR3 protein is CAISESTGNYGYTF. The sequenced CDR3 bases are TGTGCCATCAGTGAGTCGACAGGGAACTATGGC.

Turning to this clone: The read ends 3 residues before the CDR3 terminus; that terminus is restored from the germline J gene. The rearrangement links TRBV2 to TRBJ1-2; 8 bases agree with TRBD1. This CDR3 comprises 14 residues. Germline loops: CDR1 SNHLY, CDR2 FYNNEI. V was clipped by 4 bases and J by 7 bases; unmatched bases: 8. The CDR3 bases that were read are TGTGCCAGCAGTGCCGCGACAGGGGATAGTGGC. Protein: CASSAATGDSG. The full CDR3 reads CASSAATGDSGYTF.

The CDR3 bases that were read are TGTGCCAGTAGTATTAGCGGGAGTAACCACGAC. It specifies CASSISGSNHD. The entire CDR3 is CASSISGSNHDYTF. The rearrangement joins TRBV19 to TRBJ1-2; D unresolved. The read halts 3 residues ahead of the CDR3 end, with the missing end drawn from the germline J gene. The germline V gene encodes CDR1 LNHDA and CDR2 SQIVND (reference sequence). The CDR3 loop spans 14 amino acids.

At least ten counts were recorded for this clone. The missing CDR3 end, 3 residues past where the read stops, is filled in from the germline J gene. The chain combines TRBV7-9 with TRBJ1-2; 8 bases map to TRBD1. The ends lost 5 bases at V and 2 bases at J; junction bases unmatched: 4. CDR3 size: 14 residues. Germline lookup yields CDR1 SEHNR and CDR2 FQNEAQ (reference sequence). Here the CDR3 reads CASSRTGINYGYTF. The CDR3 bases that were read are TGTGCCAGCAGCCGGACAGGGATCAACTATGGC.

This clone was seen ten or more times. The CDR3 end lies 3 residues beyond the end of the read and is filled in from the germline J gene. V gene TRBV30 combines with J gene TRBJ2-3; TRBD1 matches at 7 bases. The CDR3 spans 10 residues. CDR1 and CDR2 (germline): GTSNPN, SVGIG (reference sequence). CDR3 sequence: CAWSQGAQYF. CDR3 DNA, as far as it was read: TGTGCCTGGAGTCAGGGGGCG.

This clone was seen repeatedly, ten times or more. The sequenced CDR3 bases are TGTGCCAGCAGCTTAAGACTAGCGGGGAGCACAGATACG. As protein: CASSLRLAGSTDT. The full CDR3 is CASSLRLAGSTDTQYF. The rearrangement links TRBV5-4 to TRBJ2-3, with TRBD2 matching over 11 bases. Sequencing ends 3 residues short of the CDR3 end; the germline J gene provides the rest. From germline, CDR1 is SGHNT and CDR2 YYREEE (reference sequence). CDR3 length: 16 residues. V shed 2 bases and J 0 bases; nucleotides not matched to a gene: 2. Variable domain in full (rest from reference TRBV5-4 and TRBJ2-3): ETGVTQSPTHLIKTRGQQVTLRCSSQSGHNTVSWYQQALGQGPQFIFQYYREEENGRGNFPPRFSGLQFPNYSSELNVNALELDDSALYLCASSLRLAGSTDTQYFGPGTRLTVL.

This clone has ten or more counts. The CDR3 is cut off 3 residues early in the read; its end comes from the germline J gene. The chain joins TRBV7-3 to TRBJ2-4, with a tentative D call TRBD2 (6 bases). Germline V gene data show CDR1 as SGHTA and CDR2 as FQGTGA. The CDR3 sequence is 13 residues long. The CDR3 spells CASSFQPTGVQYF. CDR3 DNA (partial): TGTGCCAGCAGCTTTCAACCGACGGGGGTT.

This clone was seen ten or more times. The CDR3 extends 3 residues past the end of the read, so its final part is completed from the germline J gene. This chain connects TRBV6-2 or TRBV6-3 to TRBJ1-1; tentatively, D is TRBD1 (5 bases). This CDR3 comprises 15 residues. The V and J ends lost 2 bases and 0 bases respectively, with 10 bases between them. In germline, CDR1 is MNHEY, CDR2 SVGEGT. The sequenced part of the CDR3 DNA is TGTGCCAGCAGTTACCTGGGACTGATGAACACTGAA. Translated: CASSYLGLMNTE. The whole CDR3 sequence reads CASSYLGLMNTEAFF.

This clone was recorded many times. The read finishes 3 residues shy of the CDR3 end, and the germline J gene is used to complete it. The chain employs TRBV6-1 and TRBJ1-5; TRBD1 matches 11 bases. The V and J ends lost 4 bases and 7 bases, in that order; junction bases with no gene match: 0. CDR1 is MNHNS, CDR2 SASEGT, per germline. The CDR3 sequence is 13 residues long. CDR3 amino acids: CASSGTGGQPQHF. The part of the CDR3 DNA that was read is TGTGCCAGCAGTGGGACAGGGGGCCAGCCC.

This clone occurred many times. The CDR3 reads CSAPTWGDQETQYF. The DNA read from the CDR3 is TGCAGTGCCCCGACTTGGGGGGATCAAGAGACC. V is TRBV20-1 and J is TRBJ2-5, with D perhaps matching TRBD2 (6 bases). The CDR3 end lies 3 residues beyond the end of the read and is filled in from the germline J gene. Germline lookup yields CDR1 DFQATT and CDR2 SNEGSKA (reference sequence). CDR3 size: 14 residues. Trimming left V 6 bases short and J 2 bases short, with 16 bases between.